Given below is one T cell receptor (beta chain) in context. One entry per CDR3 protein, called by TCRdb with MiXCR from the PCR reads. The sample lists 490,000 or so distinct CDR3 sequences, over 20% seen once, with 0.7% to 0.95% in the top ten. The V and J ends lost 3 bases and 2 bases respectively, with 12 bases between them. The V gene's germline CDR1 is LNHDA and CDR2 SQIVND (reference sequence). The CDR3 has 15 residues. The sample comes from a study of molecular identifiers for immune sequencing clone quantification. The source of this sequence is a human donor in good health. Some libraries in this study had Jurkat cell RNA spiked in. The sample comprised naive CD8+ T cells from blood, with Jurkat cell RNA spiked in. Subset meaning: FACS-sorted CD8+CD4-CCR7+CD45RA+ naive T cells. This chain joins TRBV19 and TRBJ2-3; D perhaps matches TRBD2 (5 bases). The chain's CDR3 is CASSMLGRFTDTQYF. CDR3 DNA sequence: TGTGCCAGTAGTATGTTAGGGAGATTCACAGATACGCAGTATTTT.